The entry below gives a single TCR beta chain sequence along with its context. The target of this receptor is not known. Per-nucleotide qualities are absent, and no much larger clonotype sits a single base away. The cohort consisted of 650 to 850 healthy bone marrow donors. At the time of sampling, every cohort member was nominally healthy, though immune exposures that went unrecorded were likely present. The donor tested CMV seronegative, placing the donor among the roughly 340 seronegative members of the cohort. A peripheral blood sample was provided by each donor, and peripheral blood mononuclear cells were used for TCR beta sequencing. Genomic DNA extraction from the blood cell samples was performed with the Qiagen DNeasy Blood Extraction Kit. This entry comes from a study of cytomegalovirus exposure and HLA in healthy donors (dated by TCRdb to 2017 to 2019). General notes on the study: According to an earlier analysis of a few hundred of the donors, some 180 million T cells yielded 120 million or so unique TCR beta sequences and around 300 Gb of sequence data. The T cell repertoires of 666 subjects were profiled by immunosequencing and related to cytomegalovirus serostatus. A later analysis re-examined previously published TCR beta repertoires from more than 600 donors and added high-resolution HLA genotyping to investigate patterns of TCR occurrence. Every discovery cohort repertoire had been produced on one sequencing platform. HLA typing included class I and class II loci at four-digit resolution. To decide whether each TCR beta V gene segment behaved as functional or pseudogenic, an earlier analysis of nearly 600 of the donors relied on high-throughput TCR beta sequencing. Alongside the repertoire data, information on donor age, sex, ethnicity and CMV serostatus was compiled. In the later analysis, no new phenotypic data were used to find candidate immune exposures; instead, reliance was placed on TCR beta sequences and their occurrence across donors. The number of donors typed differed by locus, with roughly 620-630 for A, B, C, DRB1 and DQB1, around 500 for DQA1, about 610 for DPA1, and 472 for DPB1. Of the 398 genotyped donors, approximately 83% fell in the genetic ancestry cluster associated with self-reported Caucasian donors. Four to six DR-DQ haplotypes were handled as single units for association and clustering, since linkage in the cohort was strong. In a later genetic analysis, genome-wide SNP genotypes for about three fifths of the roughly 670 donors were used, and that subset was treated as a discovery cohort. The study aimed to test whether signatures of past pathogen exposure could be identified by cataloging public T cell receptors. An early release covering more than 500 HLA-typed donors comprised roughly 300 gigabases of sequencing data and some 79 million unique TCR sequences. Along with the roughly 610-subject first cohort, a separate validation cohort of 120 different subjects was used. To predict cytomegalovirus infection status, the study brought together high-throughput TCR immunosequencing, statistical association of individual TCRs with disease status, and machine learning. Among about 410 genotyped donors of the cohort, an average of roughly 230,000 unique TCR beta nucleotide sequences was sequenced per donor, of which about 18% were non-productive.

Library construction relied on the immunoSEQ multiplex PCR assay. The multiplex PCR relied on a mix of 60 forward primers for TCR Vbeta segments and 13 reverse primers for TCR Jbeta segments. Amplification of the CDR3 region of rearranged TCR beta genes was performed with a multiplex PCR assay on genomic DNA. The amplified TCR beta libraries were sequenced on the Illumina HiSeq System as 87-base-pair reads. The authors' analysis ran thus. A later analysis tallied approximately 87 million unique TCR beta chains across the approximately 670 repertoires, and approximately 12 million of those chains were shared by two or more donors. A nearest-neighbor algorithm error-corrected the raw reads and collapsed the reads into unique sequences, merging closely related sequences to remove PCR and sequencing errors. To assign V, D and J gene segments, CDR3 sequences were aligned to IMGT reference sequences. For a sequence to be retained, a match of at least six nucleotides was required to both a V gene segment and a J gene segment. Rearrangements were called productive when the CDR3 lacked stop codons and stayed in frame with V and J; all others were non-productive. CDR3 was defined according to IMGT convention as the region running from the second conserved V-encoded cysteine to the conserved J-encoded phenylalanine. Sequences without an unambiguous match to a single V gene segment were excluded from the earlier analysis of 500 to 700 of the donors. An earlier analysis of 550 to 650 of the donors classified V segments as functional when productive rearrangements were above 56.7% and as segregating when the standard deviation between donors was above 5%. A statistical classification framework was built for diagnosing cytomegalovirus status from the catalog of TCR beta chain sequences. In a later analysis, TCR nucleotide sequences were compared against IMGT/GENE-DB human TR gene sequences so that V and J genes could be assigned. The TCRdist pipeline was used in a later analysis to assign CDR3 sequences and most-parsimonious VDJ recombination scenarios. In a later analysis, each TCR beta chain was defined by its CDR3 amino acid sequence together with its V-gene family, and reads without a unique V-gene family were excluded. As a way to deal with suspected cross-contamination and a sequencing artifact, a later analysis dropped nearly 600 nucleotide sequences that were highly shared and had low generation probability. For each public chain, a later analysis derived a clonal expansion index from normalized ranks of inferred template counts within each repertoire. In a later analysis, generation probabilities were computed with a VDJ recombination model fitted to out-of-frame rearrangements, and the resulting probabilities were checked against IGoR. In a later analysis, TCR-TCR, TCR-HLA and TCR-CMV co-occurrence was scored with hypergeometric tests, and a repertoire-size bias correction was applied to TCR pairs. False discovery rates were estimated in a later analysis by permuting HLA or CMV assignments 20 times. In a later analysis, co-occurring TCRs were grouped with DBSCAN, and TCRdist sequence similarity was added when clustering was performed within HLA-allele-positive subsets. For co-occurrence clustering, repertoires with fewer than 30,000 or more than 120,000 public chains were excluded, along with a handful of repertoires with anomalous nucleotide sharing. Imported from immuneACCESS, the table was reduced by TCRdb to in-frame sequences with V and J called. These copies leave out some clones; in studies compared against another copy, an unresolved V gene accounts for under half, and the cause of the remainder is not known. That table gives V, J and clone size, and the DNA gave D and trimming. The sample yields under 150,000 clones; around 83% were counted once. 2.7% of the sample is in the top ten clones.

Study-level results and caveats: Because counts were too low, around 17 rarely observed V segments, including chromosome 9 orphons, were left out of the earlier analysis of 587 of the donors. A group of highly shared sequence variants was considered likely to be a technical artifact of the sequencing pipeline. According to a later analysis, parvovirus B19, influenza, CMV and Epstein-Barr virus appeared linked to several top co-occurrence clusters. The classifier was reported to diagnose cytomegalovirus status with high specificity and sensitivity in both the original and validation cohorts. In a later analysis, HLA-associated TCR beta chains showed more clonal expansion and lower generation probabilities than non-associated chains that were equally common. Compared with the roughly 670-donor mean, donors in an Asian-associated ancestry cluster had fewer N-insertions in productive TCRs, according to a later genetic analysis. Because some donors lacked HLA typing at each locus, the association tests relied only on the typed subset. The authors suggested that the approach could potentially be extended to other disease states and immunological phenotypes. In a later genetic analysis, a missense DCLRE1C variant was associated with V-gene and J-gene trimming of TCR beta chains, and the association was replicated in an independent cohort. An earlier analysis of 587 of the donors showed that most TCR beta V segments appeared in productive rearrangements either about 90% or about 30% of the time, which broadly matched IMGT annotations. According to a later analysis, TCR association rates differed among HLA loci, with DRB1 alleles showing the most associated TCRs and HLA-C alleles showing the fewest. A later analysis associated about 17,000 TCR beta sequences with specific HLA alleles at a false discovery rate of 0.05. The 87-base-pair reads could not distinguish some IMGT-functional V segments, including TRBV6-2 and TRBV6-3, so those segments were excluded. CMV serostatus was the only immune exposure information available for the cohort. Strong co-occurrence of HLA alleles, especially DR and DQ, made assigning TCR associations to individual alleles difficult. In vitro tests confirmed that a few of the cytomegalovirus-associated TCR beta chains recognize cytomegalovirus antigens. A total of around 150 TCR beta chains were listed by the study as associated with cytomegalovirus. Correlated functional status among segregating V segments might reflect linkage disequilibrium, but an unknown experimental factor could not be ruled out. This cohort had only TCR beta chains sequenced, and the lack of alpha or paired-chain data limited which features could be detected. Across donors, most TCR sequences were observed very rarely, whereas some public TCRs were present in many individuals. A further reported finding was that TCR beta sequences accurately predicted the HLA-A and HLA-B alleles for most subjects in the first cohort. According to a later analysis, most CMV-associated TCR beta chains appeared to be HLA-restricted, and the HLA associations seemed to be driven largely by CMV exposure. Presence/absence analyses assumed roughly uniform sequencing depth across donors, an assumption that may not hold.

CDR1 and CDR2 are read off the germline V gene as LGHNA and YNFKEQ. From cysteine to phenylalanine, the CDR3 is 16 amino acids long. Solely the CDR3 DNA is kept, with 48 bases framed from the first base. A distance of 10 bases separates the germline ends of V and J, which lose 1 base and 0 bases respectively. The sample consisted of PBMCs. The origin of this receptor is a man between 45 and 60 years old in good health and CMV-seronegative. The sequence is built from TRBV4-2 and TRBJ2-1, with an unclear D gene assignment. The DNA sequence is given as TGTGCCAGCAGCCAAGTATTAGCTTCCTCCTACAATGAGCAGTTCTTC. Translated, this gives CASSQVLASSYNEQFF.